The 20 T cell receptor beta chains below come from one sample, sequenced in a study of T cells in Graves' hyperthyroidism and ophthalmopathy. There were TCR beta CDR3 regions amplified from RNA transcripts. Initially, a first-round RT-PCR of the TCR CDR3 employed the HTBI primer set. Each CDR3 protein gets one entry after TCRdb re-called the multiplex PCR reads with MiXCR. In the table there are roughly 300,000 distinct CDR3 sequences, 20% to 25% of which are singletons. Sequences were obtained from blood. The receptors originated from a woman in her forties or fifties with Graves' hyperthyroidism.

This clonotype was recorded a few times. This sequence joins TRBV28 and TRBJ2-1; D perhaps matches TRBD2 (6 bases). With 7 bases removed from V and 9 bases from J, the gap between germline ends came to 19 bases. Looked up from germline, CDR1 is MDHEN and CDR2 is SYDVKM. The CDR3 spans 14 residues. The CDR3 DNA follows: TGTGCCAGCACCGCGGGCGGGGCCCTTAGTGAGCAGTTCTTC. The encoded protein is CASTAGGALSEQFF.

This clonotype has just a few counts. V is TRBV20-1 and J is TRBJ2-7; D remains unclear. Germline assignment: CDR1 DFQATT and CDR2 SNEGSKA (reference sequence). There are 13 residues in the CDR3. The V and J ends lost 5 bases and 4 bases respectively, with 15 bases between them. The CDR3 coding sequence is TGCAGTGCTCGGTCGGACCGAAAATACGAGCAGTACTTC. Translation gives CSARSDRKYEQYF.

V usage is TRBV2 and J usage is TRBJ2-7; D is perhaps TRBD1 (5 bases). Trimming shortened V by 5 bases and J by 0 bases, and 14 bases separated the two germline ends. CDR1 SNHLY and CDR2 FYNNEI come from the germline V gene. The CDR3 totals 15 residues. This CDR3 is CASSPAGHRSYEQYF. The CDR3 DNA sequence: TGTGCCAGCAGTCCGGCAGGACATCGCTCCTACGAGCAGTACTTC.

Ten or more counts support this clonotype. The V call is TRBV2, the J call TRBJ1-2; D is ambiguous. Looked up from germline, CDR1 is SNHLY and CDR2 is FYNNEI. V lost 8 bases to trimming and J lost 1 base, with 11 bases between them. This CDR3 spans 13 amino acids. CDR3 region: CASPWTDNYGYTF. CDR3 sequence (DNA): TGTGCCAGCCCTTGGACTGATAACTATGGCTACACCTTC.

The rearrangement uses TRBV7-8 and TRBJ1-4, with D tentatively TRBD1 (5 bases). The CDR3 contains 15 residues. V was shortened by 5 bases and J by 9 bases, with 19 bases between the two germline ends. CDR1 SGHVS and CDR2 FQNEAQ come from the germline V gene. Here the CDR3 reads CASSPSQAGPQKLFF. The CDR3 DNA sequence: TGTGCCAGCAGCCCCTCCCAGGCAGGGCCGCAAAAACTGTTTTTT.

This clonotype was recorded many times. The genes are TRBV3-1 and TRBJ1-2; D may be TRBD1 (6 bases). The germline V and J ends were trimmed by 4 bases and 1 base, with 19 bases remaining between them. The CDR3 is 17 residues long. CDR1 and CDR2 from the germline V gene are LGHDT and YNNKEL (reference sequence). The CDR3 coding sequence is TGTGCCAGCAGCCGACGGGGGGCAGACTCGAGTAACTATGGCTACACCTTC. Amino acids: CASSRRGADSSNYGYTF.

At least ten counts were recorded for this clonotype. The rearrangement joins TRBV18 to TRBJ2-7; 8 bases match TRBD1. V lost 3 bases, J lost 7 bases, and 8 bases stayed unmatched. Germline V gene data show CDR1 as KGHSH and CDR2 as LQKENI. There are 14 residues in the CDR3. CDR3 DNA sequence: TGTGCCAGCTCACCTCGGGACAGGTCGGTAGAGCAGTACTTC. Encoded protein: CASSPRDRSVEQYF.

This clonotype appeared many times. The rearrangement uses TRBV4-1 and TRBJ1-1, with D unresolved. The CDR3 runs 13 residues. Trimming removed 8 bases at V and 1 base at J, with 11 bases between. Germline V lookup: CDR1 MGHRA, CDR2 YSYEKL. The CDR3 nucleotides are TGCGCCAGCGCACCACGATCGAACACTGAAGCTTTCTTT. This codes for CASAPRSNTEAFF.

There are many counts of this clonotype. V gene TRBV30 combines with J gene TRBJ2-3; D gene uncertain. Trimming removed 0 bases at V and 0 bases at J, with 10 bases between. The CDR3 contains 15 residues. CDR1 is GTSNPN, CDR2 SVGIG, per germline (reference sequence). The DNA for the CDR3 is TGTGCCTGGAGTGTACGAGTTTTAAGCACAGATACGCAGTATTTT. It codes for CAWSVRVLSTDTQYF.

This clonotype has ten or more counts. This chain joins TRBV2 and TRBJ2-7; 7 bases map to TRBD1. The germline V gene has CDR1 SNHLY and CDR2 FYNNEI. Trimming took 7 bases from V and 7 from J; bases not matched to a gene: 7. The CDR3 spans 12 residues. The CDR3 region is CASNSRGLEQYF. In DNA form, the CDR3 reads TGTGCCAGCAACTCAAGGGGGCTGGAGCAGTACTTC. The full variable domain, with the rest looked up from reference TRBV2 and TRBJ2-7, is EPEVTQTPSHQVTQMGQEVILRCVPISNHLYFYWYRQILGQKVEFLVSFYNNEISEKSEIFDDQFSVERPDGSNFTLKIRSTKLEDSAMYFCASNSRGLEQYFGPGTRLTVT.

This clonotype was seen a handful of times. The V gene is TRBV5-5, the J gene TRBJ2-1; D might be TRBD1 (5 bases). V was clipped by 1 base and J by 3 bases, with 11 bases between them. The germline gives CDR1 SGHKS, CDR2 YYEKEE (reference sequence). This CDR3 has 15 residues. For the CDR3, the DNA is TGTGCCAGCAGCTTGACGGACACCTACTACAATGAGCAGTTCTTC. Translation gives CASSLTDTYYNEQFF.

The gene calls are TRBV28 and TRBJ2-1; 7 bases fit TRBD2. The V gene's germline CDR1 is MDHEN and CDR2 SYDVKM. The CDR3 covers 18 residues. V lost 6 bases and J lost 5; bases outside the gene matches: 19. DNA of the CDR3: TGTGCCAGCAGGAGGAATGGGCTAGCGGAACTGCTTGACAATGAGCAGTTCTTC. Translated, it gives CASRRNGLAELLDNEQFF.

The J gene is TRBJ2-7, the V gene TRBV11-2; the D is unclear. V lost 3 bases, J lost 6 bases, and 12 bases lay in between. In germline, CDR1 is SGHAT, CDR2 FQNNGV. The CDR3 extends over 13 amino acids. The DNA of the CDR3 is TGTGCCAGCAGCTTTGACACGGTTTCCGAGCAGTACTTC. Residues: CASSFDTVSEQYF. Full variable domain (outside the CDR3, taken from reference TRBV11-2 and TRBJ2-7): EAGVAQSPRYKIIEKRQSVAFWCNPISGHATLYWYQQILGQGPKLLIQFQNNGVVDDSQLPKDRFSAERLKGVDSTLKIQPAKLEDSAVYLCASSFDTVSEQYFGPGTRLTVT.

This clonotype showed up many times. V and J are TRBV5-6 and TRBJ1-6; D perhaps matches TRBD1 (6 bases). The CDR3 has 13 amino acids. Germline CDR1 is SGHDT and CDR2 is YYEEEE. V lost 3 bases and J lost 9, with 10 bases in between. Here the CDR3 DNA reads TGTGCCAGCAGCTCTGGAGGGGGTTCACCCCTCCACTTT. Amino acid sequence: CASSSGGGSPLHF.

This chain uses TRBV7-9 with TRBJ2-3, with TRBD2 identical over 7 bases. Germline lookup yields CDR1 SEHNR and CDR2 FQNEAQ (reference sequence). The CDR3 has 18 residues. J was trimmed by 0 bases and V by 5 bases; bases with no gene match: 14. CDR3 sequence reads: CASSPRERWESSTDTQYF. As DNA, the CDR3 is TGTGCCAGCAGCCCGCGGGAGAGATGGGAATCTAGCACAGATACGCAGTATTTT.

The V gene is TRBV12-3 or TRBV12-4, the J gene TRBJ1-1; 10 bases agree with TRBD1. Trimming took 5 bases from V and 3 from J; bases not matched to a gene: 3. The CDR3 totals 14 residues. The CDR3 DNA follows: TGTGCCAGCAGTGCTGACAGGGGGCACACTGAAGCTTTCTTT. Amino acid sequence: CASSADRGHTEAFF.

The genes are TRBV5-1 and TRBJ2-7; 8 positions match TRBD1. Losses at the gene ends were 2 bases for V and 1 base for J; bases not matched to a gene: 8. The CDR3 extends over 16 amino acids. Germline-derived CDR1 and CDR2 are SGHRS and YFSETQ. CDR3 sequence reads: CASSLRFDRGSYEQYF. For the CDR3, the DNA is TGCGCCAGCAGCTTACGATTCGACAGGGGATCCTACGAGCAGTACTTC.

The V and J genes are TRBV19 and TRBJ2-3; 10 positions match TRBD2. The CDR3 runs to 16 residues. Germline-derived CDR1 and CDR2 are LNHDA and SQIVND (reference sequence). J gave up 0 bases and V 4 bases, and 4 bases lay outside the gene matches. CDR3 in DNA: TGTGCCAGTAGTACCGATAGCGGGAGGAGCACAGATACGCAGTATTTT. It yields the protein CASSTDSGRSTDTQYF.

This clonotype was seen only a few times. The chain joins TRBV2 to TRBJ1-6; D is possibly TRBD1 (5 bases). In germline, CDR1 is SNHLY, CDR2 FYNNEI. CDR3 length equals 15 residues. Trimming cost V 7 bases and J 2 bases, with 12 bases left between them. The chain's CDR3 is CASTDTAAYNSPLHF. DNA of the CDR3: TGTGCCAGCACGGACACCGCTGCCTATAATTCACCCCTCCACTTT.

This clonotype was observed at least ten times. The V call is TRBV18, the J call TRBJ2-7; TRBD1 might be the D (6 bases). This CDR3 is built from 13 residues. The V end lost 9 bases, the J end lost 0 bases, and 12 bases lay between the germline ends. CDR1 and CDR2 (germline): KGHSH, LQKENI. The CDR3 is CASGGRSSYEQYF. CDR3 in DNA: TGTGCCAGTGGGGGCAGGAGCTCCTACGAGCAGTACTTC.